This entry describes one T cell receptor beta chain. Many counts were recorded for this clonotype. Which antigen it targets is not known. Within one base of it there is no much larger clone, and no base qualities were kept. This entry belongs to a study of T cells in Graves' hyperthyroidism and ophthalmopathy (dated by TCRdb to between 2017 and 2020). Context from the whole study: Peripheral blood was collected at initial diagnosis, before any treatment. The paper describes TCR Vbeta CDR3 sequencing of 135 peripheral blood samples, made up of some 40 ophthalmopathy patients, around 73 hyperthyroidism patients and roughly 17 progressor patients. In about 6 Graves' hyperthyroidism patients, the study also compared T-cell repertoires from thyroid tissue with T-cell repertoires from blood. For training and testing, the 100 or so patients in the discovery cohort were randomly divided in a 7:3 ratio. After blood sampling, hyperthyroidism patients were treated with methimazole at a starting dose of 30 mg daily, and ophthalmopathy patients were treated with high-dose intravenous methylprednisolone. An independent validation cohort of under 20 hyperthyroidism patients and about 15 patients who later progressed to ophthalmopathy tested prospective prediction of ophthalmopathy. To identify TCR V-J signatures that set the groups apart, the researchers used a discovery cohort of about a hundred patients, made up of 43 with Graves' ophthalmopathy and 57 with stable Graves' hyperthyroidism.

Amplification of TCR beta CDR3 regions was carried out from RNA transcripts. The TCR CDR3 was subjected to a first round of RT-PCR using the HTBI primer set and the Qiagen OneStep RT-PCR kit. Libraries were constructed in a second round of multiplex PCR, after which size selection and purification were performed. Libraries were sequenced paired-end with 100 bp reads on an Illumina HiSeq2000. As for how the authors treated the data: SOAPnuke was used to process the raw data, throwing out any read that contained adapters or uncalled bases, had a mean Phred below 15, or lacked an exact constant-primer or identifier match. High-quality paired reads were merged using COPE v1.2.5, and each unique nucleotide sequence was defined as a clonotype. MiTCR v1.1 was used to align clonotypes to the IMGT TRBV, TRBD and TRBJ reference segments. The analysis included only V-J combinations with a frequency above 0.0001, which together covered around 99% of the repertoires. The TCS score was defined as the ratio of F50 (clonal expansion) to E x V (chaos), calculated using BLOSUM62-based TCRdist between CDR3 peptides within each V-J. Welch's t-statistics and random forest reduced 500 to 550 V-J features to 13, which were used in a naive Bayes classifier (R e1071). TCRdb ran its own pipeline on the public reads, namely fastp trimming at Q25 and MiXCR clone calling, and kept in-frame beta chains. Rows with a matching CDR3 protein are joined into one entry that keeps the most common DNA and genes. The V and J calls and clone size are TCRdb's, not the authors'. A total of about 420,000 distinct CDR3 sequences appear in this sample, roughly 15% of them only once. The leading ten clones occupy 5% to 6.5% of the sample.

Findings and caveats that apply to the study as a whole: In validation, the model predicted progression to ophthalmopathy with roughly 66% sensitivity and 72% to 85% specificity, a median of 6.5 months before onset. Blood samples also contained most of the expanded thyroid clonotypes (frequency above 0.001), which suggests that blood repertoires may reflect thyroid immune responses. In cross-validation, a model built on a 13 V-J signature told ophthalmopathy apart from stable hyperthyroidism with under 90% sensitivity and about 81% specificity, and in testing the same model reached 80%/75%. Sample size was not statistically predetermined, and investigators were not blinded to group allocation.

A patient counted as having stable Graves' hyperthyroidism if no progression to ophthalmopathy occurred over 18 months of follow-up. Hyperthyroidism patients were newly diagnosed, had a disease duration of under 2 months, and were aged 18 to 65 years. Any patient with an uncontrolled infection, another autoimmune disease, pregnancy or lactation was excluded. Diagnoses relied on clinical symptoms, serum thyroxine and TRAb, thyroid ultrasound and orbital computed tomography. Ficoll-Paque density gradient centrifugation was used to isolate PBMCs from 9.5 to 10 ml of fresh peripheral blood. Trizol reagent was used to extract total RNA, and RNA quality was then checked on an Agilent 2100 Bioanalyzer. V and J are trimmed by 2 bases and 1 base, and the gene matches miss 7 bases of the junction. From its cysteine to its phenylalanine, the CDR3 spans 16 amino acids. Only the CDR3 region is kept as DNA, spanning 48 bases read in frame from base 1. As encoded in the germline V gene, CDR1 is MDHEN while CDR2 is SYDVKM.

This TCR was sampled from a woman between 18 and 29 years old with Graves' hyperthyroidism. This sequence uses TRBV28 and TRBJ2-7, with 8 bases aligning to TRBD1. Sequenced input: blood. The CDR3: CASSLMAGGNSYEQYF. The bases read TGTGCCAGCAGTTTAATGGCAGGGGGCAATTCCTACGAGCAGTACTTC.